This TCR beta chain was sequenced for a study of T cell responses to AZD1222 COVID-19 vaccine. Notes on the study in general: The repertoires were collected only after the peak T cell response. Among spike-specific TCRs, nearly half reportedly target unmutated variant regions. Just six AZD1222 recipients tested seropositive at baseline.

The protocol was immunoSEQ multiplex PCR, while the TCRdb copy is restricted to in-frame clones and leaves out a portion. The sample includes about 130,000 clones, roughly 94% seen only once; the top ten take approximately 2%. A note on this clone: Its antigen remains unknown.

Looked up from germline, CDR1 is SGHAT and CDR2 is FQDESV (reference sequence). The CDR3 contains 13 residues. J lost 3 bases, V lost 4 bases, and 1 base had no gene match. This sample comprised peripheral blood, obtained on day 0 of AZD1222 vaccination. V is TRBV11-1 and J is TRBJ2-7; 9 nucleotides align to TRBD1. The clonotype originates from an adult in good health. The CDR3 bases are TGTGCCAGCAGCTCGGACAGGGGCTACGAGCAGTACTTC. Amino acids: CASSSDRGYEQYF. Using reference TRBV11-1 and TRBJ2-7 for the parts outside the CDR3, the full variable domain is EAEVAQSPRYKITEKSQAVAFWCDPISGHATLYWYRQILGQGPELLVQFQDESVVDDSQLPKDRFSAERLKGVDSTLKIQPAELGDSAMYLCASSSDRGYEQYFGPGTRLTVT.